Listed here are 15 T cell receptor beta chains from one sample, sequenced in a study of Graves' ophthalmopathy and Graves' hyperthyroidism. For repertoire sequencing, the TCR beta CDR3 regions were amplified from RNA transcripts. The library came from an HTBI-primed first-round RT-PCR and a second-round multiplex PCR. TCRdb re-called the multiplex PCR reads through MiXCR, storing one row per CDR3 protein. There are hundreds of thousands of distinct CDR3 sequences in the sample; around 42% occur only once, and around 47% lies in the top ten. The sequencing sample was made of peripheral blood. Receptor source: an adult man with Graves' ophthalmopathy.

This rearrangement joins TRBV2 to TRBJ2-2, with no clear D. CDR3 length: 16 residues. V was cut by 5 bases and J by 6 bases, with 19 bases left in between. The germline V gene has CDR1 SNHLY and CDR2 FYNNEI. The CDR3 is CASSSGDTDGSGELFF. Here the CDR3 DNA reads TGTGCCAGCAGTTCAGGCGACACAGACGGCTCCGGGGAGCTGTTTTTT.

J is TRBJ2-2 and V is TRBV14; no clear D. V was shortened by 2 bases and J by 5 bases, with 9 bases between the two germline ends. This CDR3 spans 14 amino acids. Germline-derived CDR1 and CDR2 are SGHDN and FVKESK. In DNA form, the CDR3 reads TGTGCCAGCAGCCAAAGGGTTTGGACCGGGGAGCTGTTTTTT. Its translation: CASSQRVWTGELFF.

This clonotype was seen a handful of times. The CDR3 DNA is TGCAGCGTGACAGGGTTCGGGGAGCTGTTTTTT. It yields the protein CSVTGFGELFF. The chain is built from TRBV29-1 and TRBJ2-2; TRBD1 matches 7 bases. Germline assignment: CDR1 SQVTM and CDR2 ANQGSEA. V lost 6 bases to trimming and J lost 7 bases; unmatched junction nucleotides: 2. The CDR3 loop spans 11 amino acids.

This clonotype has only a few counts. This chain connects TRBV7-8 to TRBJ1-4; D gene ambiguous. This CDR3 comprises 16 residues. CDR1 SGHVS and CDR2 FQNEAQ come from the germline V gene. The V end was cut by 1 base, the J end by 2 bases, with 11 bases between. The CDR3 spells CASSLGRAHTNEKLFF. The CDR3 DNA reads as TGTGCCAGCAGCTTAGGGCGGGCACACACTAATGAAAAACTGTTTTTT.

This clonotype occurred many times. J is TRBJ2-6 and V is TRBV20-1; D gene unclear. There are 13 residues in the CDR3. From germline, CDR1 is DFQATT and CDR2 SNEGSKA (reference sequence). V lost 5 bases and J 0 bases, leaving 5 bases between the germline ends. The CDR3 spells CSAPHSGANVLTF. The CDR3 DNA is TGCAGTGCTCCCCACTCTGGGGCCAACGTCCTGACTTTC.

The chain links TRBV7-9 to TRBJ1-6; 9 bases are shared with TRBD1. The V segment lost 8 bases and the J segment 10 bases; nucleotides outside the gene matches: 15. The CDR3 runs 16 residues. The germline gives CDR1 SEHNR, CDR2 FQNEAQ (reference sequence). In nucleotides, the CDR3 is TGTGCCAGCTCCCGGCTCTCCTGGACAGGGGACTCACCCCTCCACTTT. This codes for CASSRLSWTGDSPLHF.

The chain couples TRBV9 to TRBJ2-5, with D tentatively TRBD1 or TRBD2 (5 bases each). The CDR3 sequence is 13 residues long. CDR1 and CDR2 from the germline V gene are SGDLS and YYNGEE. V was trimmed by 6 bases and J by 5 bases, leaving 14 bases between them. The CDR3 DNA is TGTGCCAGCACCACCGGGACGGGGGAGACCCAGTACTTC. Translating it yields CASTTGTGETQYF. The full variable domain, completed using reference TRBV9 and TRBJ2-5, is DSGVTQTPKHLITATGQRVTLRCSPRSGDLSVYWYQQSLDQGLQFLIQYYNGEERAKGNILERFSAQQFPDLHSELNLSSLELGDSALYFCASTTGTGETQYFGPGTRLLVL.

V usage is TRBV29-1 and J usage is TRBJ2-7, with D hard to call. CDR1 SQVTM and CDR2 ANQGSEA come from the germline V gene. The CDR3 has 13 amino acids. Trimming pared 6 bases from V and 2 bases from J, leaving 14 bases between. Written as DNA, the CDR3 is TGCAGCGTGCAGAGACCGACTGCCTACGAGCAGTACTTC. Amino acids: CSVQRPTAYEQYF.

The V and J genes are TRBV20-1 and TRBJ2-5; D remains unclear. Per the germline V gene, CDR1 is DFQATT and CDR2 is SNEGSKA (reference sequence). CDR3 length equals 15 residues. Deletions cut 4 bases from V and 2 bases from J, with 17 bases between. The CDR3 loop reads CSATSDGAQQETQYF. CDR3 DNA: TGCAGTGCTACTTCGGATGGCGCCCAACAAGAGACCCAGTACTTC.

This rearrangement joins TRBV7-9 to TRBJ2-7, with D maybe TRBD1 (5 bases). Germline CDR1 reads SEHNR; CDR2 reads FQNEAQ (reference sequence). The V end lost 1 base, the J end lost 1 base, and 20 bases lay between the germline ends. The CDR3 extends over 18 amino acids. Here the CDR3 DNA reads TGTGCCAGCAGCTTAGGGTGGGGATTTGGGGCGATGTCCTACGAGCAGTACTTC. Translated: CASSLGWGFGAMSYEQYF.

The chain has TRBV6-5 and TRBJ1-1; D may be TRBD1 (6 bases). This CDR3 spans 12 amino acids. V lost 8 bases and J lost 3, with 10 bases in between. Germline V gene data show CDR1 as MNHEY and CDR2 as SVGAGI. The CDR3 protein is CASGGVDTEAFF. For the CDR3, the DNA is TGTGCCAGCGGGGGCGTTGACACTGAAGCTTTCTTT.

This clonotype has just a few counts. This chain connects TRBV20-1 to TRBJ2-7; 12 bases align to TRBD2. V lost 5 bases and J lost 3; bases outside the gene matches: 2. In germline, CDR1 is DFQATT, CDR2 SNEGSKA (reference sequence). CDR3 length equals 13 residues. CDR3: CSARLAGVYEQYF. CDR3 sequence (DNA): TGCAGTGCTCGACTAGCGGGAGTCTACGAGCAGTACTTC.

V usage is TRBV5-8 and J usage is TRBJ1-1; D uncertain. Germline values: CDR1 SGHTS, CDR2 YDEGEE. The CDR3 has 13 residues. Trimming pared 3 bases from V and 0 bases from J, leaving 6 bases between. CDR3: CASSSLVNTEAFF. The DNA for the CDR3 is TGTGCCAGCAGCTCCCTTGTGAACACTGAAGCTTTCTTT.

This clonotype has a handful of counts. This chain links TRBV29-1 with TRBJ2-5; D is tentatively TRBD1 or TRBD2 (5 bases each). Trimming removed 4 bases from V and 2 bases from J, with 17 bases in between. Germline V CDR1 and CDR2: SQVTM, ANQGSEA. CDR3 size: 15 residues. This CDR3 is CSVAGMAGPQETQYF. For the CDR3, the DNA is TGCAGCGTTGCGGGGATGGCAGGGCCTCAAGAGACCCAGTACTTC. Based on the CDR3 plus reference TRBV29-1 and TRBJ2-5, the full variable domain is SAVISQKPSRDICQRGTSLTIQCQVDSQVTMMFWYRQQPGQSLTLIATANQGSEATYESGFVIDKFPISRPNLTFSTLTVSNMSPEDSSIYLCSVAGMAGPQETQYFGPGTRLLVL.

This clonotype has only a few counts. J is TRBJ1-5 and V is TRBV13; D not certain. The CDR3 covers 15 residues. Trimming took off 5 bases at V and 2 bases at J, with 13 bases between the two ends. Germline V CDR1 and CDR2: PRHDT, FYEKMQ (reference sequence). As DNA, the CDR3 is TGTGCCAGCAGCCCCGGGAGGGTGGGCAATCAGCCCCAGCATTTT. Protein sequence: CASSPGRVGNQPQHF.